Listed here are 15 T cell receptor beta chains from one sample, sequenced in a study of CD8+CD57+ T cells in acquired aplastic anemia. Individuals selected for sequencing had exhibited CD8+CD57+ cell expansion on flow cytometry. CDR3 and TCR beta VDJ profiling relied on a genomic DNA template. TCRdb ran MiXCR on the reads and lists one entry per CDR3 protein. The sample holds about 290,000 distinct CDR3 sequences, roughly 61% seen once. Sequencing was done on a sample of sorted CD4+, CD8+, or CD8+CD57+ T cells (not recorded which) from PBMCs. Receptor source: a human donor with aplastic anemia.

The J gene is TRBJ1-1, the V gene TRBV7-2, with D perhaps TRBD1 (6 bases). Trimming took 5 bases from V and 3 from J, leaving 16 bases between them. Germline assignment: CDR1 SGHTA and CDR2 FQGNSA. The CDR3 extends over 15 amino acids. CDR3 sequence reads: CASSQIGQPDTEAFF. CDR3 coding DNA: TGTGCCAGCAGCCAGATCGGACAGCCGGACACTGAAGCTTTCTTT.

J is TRBJ1-4 and V is TRBV18; 7 bases are shared with TRBD1. V was pared by 5 bases and J by 5 bases, with 8 bases of the junction left unmatched. Germline V gene lookup returns CDR1 KGHSH and CDR2 LQKENI. The CDR3 has 15 amino acids. This CDR3 is CASSSNGQVNEKLFF. Written as DNA, the CDR3 is TGTGCCAGCTCATCAAACGGACAGGTCAATGAAAAACTGTTTTTT. Filled out from reference TRBV18 and TRBJ1-4, the complete variable domain reads NAGVMQNPRHLVRRRGQEARLRCSPMKGHSHVYWYRQLPEEGLKFMVYLQKENIIDESGMPKERFSAEFPKEGPSILRIQQVVRGDSAAYFCASSSNGQVNEKLFFGSGTQLSVL.

This clonotype was seen repeatedly, ten times or more. The V call is TRBV5-1, the J call TRBJ1-4, with TRBD1 matching over 7 bases. V lost 3 bases to trimming and J lost 5 bases; unmatched junction nucleotides: 7. The CDR3 has 15 residues. Germline V gene sequence: CDR1 SGHRS, CDR2 YFSETQ. The CDR3 here is CASSSSGTANEKLFF. CDR3 nucleotides: TGCGCCAGCAGCTCTTCCGGGACAGCAAATGAAAAACTGTTTTTT. The full variable domain, its missing parts supplied by reference TRBV5-1 and TRBJ1-4, is KAGVTQTPRYLIKTRGQQVTLSCSPISGHRSVSWYQQTPGQGLQFLFEYFSETQRNKGNFPGRFSGRQFSNSRSEMNVSTLELGDSALYLCASSSSGTANEKLFFGSGTQLSVL.

This chain connects TRBV4-2 to TRBJ2-7; 8 nucleotides match TRBD2. After removal of 6 bases from V and 3 bases from J, the junction contained 10 bases not matched to a gene. CDR3 size: 15 residues. Germline loops: CDR1 LGHNA, CDR2 YNFKEQ. For the CDR3, the DNA is TGTGCCAGCAGGCCTGAATTGGGACTAGGCTACGAGCAGTACTTC. Amino acid sequence: CASRPELGLGYEQYF.

The chain is built from TRBV25-1 and TRBJ2-1, with TRBD2 identical over 12 bases. V shed 4 bases and J 12 bases; nucleotides not matched to a gene: 13. The CDR3 extends over 16 amino acids. Germline loops: CDR1 MGHDK, CDR2 SYGVNS. CDR3 amino acids: CASSARGLAGIHGQFF. The CDR3 DNA reads as TGTGCCAGCAGTGCTAGAGGACTAGCGGGAATTCATGGGCAGTTCTTC.

The chain uses TRBV20-1 and TRBJ2-5; 7 nucleotides line up with TRBD1. CDR3 length: 14 residues. Germline CDR1 reads DFQATT; CDR2 reads SNEGSKA (reference sequence). V was clipped by 7 bases and J by 3 bases; unmatched bases: 11. The chain's CDR3 is CSDSRTGREETQYF. Written as DNA, the CDR3 is TGCAGTGATTCCAGGACAGGTCGCGAAGAGACCCAGTACTTC.

There are a few counts of this clonotype. The chain uses TRBV6-5 and TRBJ1-6; D gene ambiguous. CDR3 size: 15 residues. V dropped 2 bases and J dropped 3 bases, with 8 bases sitting between them. The germline gives CDR1 MNHEY, CDR2 SVGAGI. The CDR3 region is CASSYDHSYNSPLHF. In DNA, the CDR3 is TGTGCCAGCAGTTACGATCACAGCTATAATTCACCCCTCCACTTT.

The chain recombines TRBV19 with TRBJ1-3; 10 bases line up with TRBD1. Germline loops: CDR1 LNHDA, CDR2 SQIVND (reference sequence). The CDR3 runs 16 residues. V was clipped by 4 bases and J by 3 bases; unmatched bases: 6. CDR3 nucleotides: TGTGCCAGTAGTAAGAGACAGGGGGCTCATGGAAACACCATATATTTT. This encodes CASSKRQGAHGNTIYF.

The rearrangement joins TRBV5-1 to TRBJ2-7; perhaps TRBD2 as D (5 bases). Per the germline V gene, CDR1 is SGHRS and CDR2 is YFSETQ. The CDR3 consists of 15 residues. Between the trimmed V and J ends, which lost 1 base and 5 bases, there was a span of 16 bases. The CDR3 DNA reads as TGCGCCAGCAGCTTGCGGGCTAGCAATTCCCACGAGCAGTACTTC. It encodes CASSLRASNSHEQYF.

Regarding this clonotype: Here the CDR3 omits its conserved ending phenylalanine or tryptophan, so a read error is the likely source. The chain couples TRBV18 to TRBJ2-1; 8 bases align to TRBD2. Germline V lookup: CDR1 KGHSH, CDR2 LQKENI. Trimming removed 7 bases from V and 5 bases from J; junction bases left unmatched: 4. The CDR3 has 13 residues. The CDR3 loop is CASFGGGNNEQFL. The CDR3 coding sequence is TGTGCCAGCTTCGGGGGGGGTAACAATGAGCAGTTCCTC.

This sequence joins TRBV9 and TRBJ2-7; D remains unclear. V lost 3 bases and J 0 bases, leaving 10 bases between the germline ends. The CDR3 consists of 14 residues. The germline CDR1 and CDR2 sequences are SGDLS and YYNGEE. The CDR3 sequence is CASSAFAHSYEQYF. DNA of the CDR3: TGTGCCAGCAGCGCCTTCGCGCACTCCTACGAGCAGTACTTC. Full variable domain (missing parts from reference TRBV9 and TRBJ2-7): DSGVTQTPKHLITATGQRVTLRCSPRSGDLSVYWYQQSLDQGLQFLIQYYNGEERAKGNILERFSAQQFPDLHSELNLSSLELGDSALYFCASSAFAHSYEQYFGPGTRLTVT.

This chain connects TRBV7-9 to TRBJ2-3; 14 nucleotides line up with TRBD2. Germline V lookup: CDR1 SEHNR, CDR2 FQNEAQ (reference sequence). The CDR3 extends over 18 amino acids. The trim removed 3 bases at V and 2 bases at J, leaving 7 bases unmatched. The CDR3: CASSFAGTSGGSTDTQYF. The CDR3 DNA reads TGTGCCAGCAGCTTTGCCGGGACTAGCGGGGGTTCCACAGATACGCAGTATTTT.

The chain employs TRBV15 and TRBJ1-2; D is uncertain. The V and J ends lost 0 bases and 2 bases respectively, with 10 bases between them. This CDR3 is 15 amino acids long. Germline V gene sequence: CDR1 LNHNV, CDR2 YYDKDF (reference sequence). This chain's CDR3 is CATSRESGTNYGYTF. The CDR3 bases are TGTGCCACCAGCAGAGAAAGTGGTACCAACTATGGCTACACCTTC.

Of note for this clonotype: Lacking the conserved final phenylalanine or tryptophan, this CDR3 likely reflects a read error. The limits of the CDR3 on the DNA are not certain, so only TCRdb's listed CDR3 is given. The rearrangement uses TRBV6-7 and TRBJ1-6. Being an ORF, TRBV6-7 has a function that is uncertain. 9 amino acids form the CDR3, both terminal residues included. CDR3 sequence reads: CASTVEPSS.

This chain connects TRBV5-8 to TRBJ1-1, with D possibly TRBD1 on 5 matching bases. This CDR3 spans 15 amino acids. Per germline, CDR1 SGHTS and CDR2 YDEGEE. V lost 0 bases and J lost 1, with 10 bases in between. The CDR3 coding sequence is TGTGCCAGCAGCTTGGAGGGGTCGGGGAACACTGAAGCTTTCTTT. Protein product: CASSLEGSGNTEAFF.